This record concerns one T cell receptor (beta chain) sequence. Use of 60 Vbeta and 13 Jbeta primers characterized the PCR. TCRdb's table, derived via immunoSEQ multiplex PCR, lists solely in-frame clones and lacks some. The sample consists of nearly 110,000 clones, about 64% of them appearing once. This entry belongs to a study of cytomegalovirus exposure and HLA in healthy donors. CDR1 MNHEY and CDR2 SVGAGI come from the germline V gene. The CDR3 contains 15 residues. The junction had 8 bases not matched to a gene; V was cut back by 5 bases and J by 3 bases. The chain carries TRBV6-5 and TRBJ2-3, with 7 bases identical to TRBD2. The source is a female donor in good health and CMV-seronegative. Sequenced material: PBMCs. CDR3 in amino acids: CASSPTSEKTDTQYF. The CDR3 nucleotides read TGTGCCAGCAGTCCTACTAGCGAGAAAACAGATACGCAGTATTTT.